Below, 29 T cell receptor beta chains from the same sample are listed, as sequenced in a study of T cell clonotyping in hematopoietic cell transplantation (dated by TCRdb to the early 2020s). The library was obtained by the immunoSEQ multiplex PCR assay. Held by TCRdb, this immuneACCESS table contains in-frame sequences only and omits some clones. Under half of the omission traces to an unresolved V gene where checked; the cause of the rest is unknown. The sample includes some 76,000 clones, with less than 96% observed a single time. The ten largest clonotypes hold roughly 1.8% of the sample. The time point label of this sample denotes: recipient sample about 28 days before transplant, after cytoreduction. Sequences were derived from peripheral blood mononuclear cells, sampled before stem cell transplant. The origin of the receptors is a woman between 50 and 59 years old with acute myeloid leukemia. Some clones in this sample may be carry-over from other donors' samples.

This chain links TRBV7-2 with TRBJ2-6, with D perhaps TRBD1 (5 bases). V dropped 4 bases and J dropped 4 bases, with 14 bases sitting between them. Germline loops: CDR1 SGHTA, CDR2 FQGNSA. The CDR3 has 16 residues. The CDR3 DNA is TGTGCCAGCAGCTCCGACAGCAGCCCCGGGGCCAACGTCCTGACTTTC. Amino acids: CASSSDSSPGANVLTF.

The V call is TRBV5-1, the J call TRBJ1-3, with D uncertain. CDR1 and CDR2 from the germline V gene are SGHRS and YFSETQ. This CDR3 comprises 14 residues. The V and J ends lost 0 bases and 1 base respectively, with 5 bases between them. Written as DNA, the CDR3 is TGCGCCAGCAGCTTGGCGGCATCTGGAAACACCATATATTTT. It yields the protein CASSLAASGNTIYF.

J is TRBJ2-7 and V is TRBV4-2, with D possibly matching TRBD2 (5 bases). Germline V gene lookup returns CDR1 LGHNA and CDR2 YNFKEQ. The CDR3 totals 12 residues. V lost 8 bases and J 5 bases, leaving 13 bases between the germline ends. The CDR3 loop reads CASPRGSHEQYF. For the CDR3, the DNA is TGTGCCAGCCCTAGAGGGTCCCACGAGCAGTACTTC.

On this clone: In the same sample, other DNA sequences code for this CDR3. The CDR3 sequence: CASSLRATSSGANVLTF. Here the CDR3 DNA reads TGTGCCAGCAGCTTAAGGGCAACCAGCTCTGGGGCCAACGTCCTGACTTTC. V usage is TRBV7-3 and J usage is TRBJ2-6, with unresolved D. The ends were cut back, 1 base at V and 0 bases at J, with 10 bases in the middle. CDR3 size: 17 residues. Germline loops: CDR1 SGHTA, CDR2 FQGTGA. The entire variable domain, with the rest obtained from reference TRBV7-3 and TRBJ2-6, is as follows: GAGVSQTPSNKVTEKGKYVELRCDPISGHTALYWYRQSLGQGPEFLIYFQGTGAADDSGLPNDRFFAVRPEGSVSTLKIQRTERGDSAVYLCASSLRATSSGANVLTFGAGSRLTVL.

The chain has TRBV19 and TRBJ1-1; the match to TRBD1 covers 7 bases. V shed 7 bases and J 4 bases; nucleotides not matched to a gene: 6. CDR1 LNHDA and CDR2 SQIVND come from the germline V gene (reference sequence). The CDR3 runs 13 residues. The chain's CDR3 is CASTSGGGTEAFF. CDR3 nucleotide sequence: TGTGCCAGTACATCAGGGGGTGGCACTGAAGCTTTCTTT.

This clone was counted a single time. The gene calls are TRBV30 and TRBJ1-3; D unresolved. The V and J ends lost 1 base and 1 base respectively, with 8 bases between them. There are 14 residues in the CDR3. Germline V lookup: CDR1 GTSNPN, CDR2 SVGIG (reference sequence). The CDR3 bases are TGTGCCTGGAGTGACGGTATTTCTGGAAACACCATATATTTT. Encoded protein: CAWSDGISGNTIYF.

The V call is TRBV30, the J call TRBJ2-2; 13 bases are shared with TRBD2. This CDR3 has 15 residues. From germline, CDR1 is GTSNPN and CDR2 SVGIG (reference sequence). V gave up 1 base and J gave up 5 bases; unmatched junction bases: 1. The CDR3 region is CAWSAGLAGTGELFF. CDR3 in DNA: TGTGCCTGGAGTGCGGGACTAGCGGGAACCGGGGAGCTGTTTTTT.

The chain joins TRBV15 to TRBJ1-5, with D uncertain. Trimming pared 0 bases from V and 2 bases from J, leaving 11 bases between. This CDR3 has 16 amino acids. Germline CDR1 and CDR2: LNHNV and YYDKDF (reference sequence). The CDR3 sequence: CATSRDSSSGNQPQHF. CDR3 nucleotides: TGTGCCACCAGCAGAGATAGCAGTTCGGGCAATCAGCCCCAGCATTTT.

The chain employs TRBV5-6 and TRBJ2-7, with 7 bases fitting TRBD1. V was clipped by 5 bases and J by 3 bases; unmatched bases: 8. Looked up from germline, CDR1 is SGHDT and CDR2 is YYEEEE. The CDR3 consists of 14 residues. Written as DNA, the CDR3 is TGTGCCAGCAGTTACGCCGGGACAGACTACGAGCAGTACTTC. This sequence encodes CASSYAGTDYEQYF.

The CDR3 is CASRDGGSSYNEQFF. The CDR3 nucleotides read TGTGCCAGTAGGGACGGGGGCTCTTCCTACAATGAGCAGTTCTTC. The chain uses TRBV19 and TRBJ2-1; D assignment may be TRBD1 or TRBD2 (6 bases each). The V gene lost 6 bases and the J gene lost 1 base, with 13 bases spanning the gap. CDR1 is LNHDA and CDR2 is SQIVND in the germline V gene (reference sequence). This CDR3 region has 15 residues.

This clone has more than one count but fewer than ten. V is TRBV30 and J is TRBJ1-3; D perhaps matches TRBD1 (5 bases). V lost 0 bases and J lost 3, with 9 bases in between. CDR3 length equals 14 residues. Germline values: CDR1 GTSNPN, CDR2 SVGIG (reference sequence). CDR3 bases: TGTGCCTGGAGTGTGGAGAGGGGTGGAAACACCATATATTTT. Residues: CAWSVERGGNTIYF.

The chain combines TRBV28 with TRBJ1-2; possible D gene TRBD1, 5 bases. CDR3 length: 13 residues. V lost 6 bases, J lost 8 bases, and 16 bases lay in between. Germline assignment: CDR1 MDHEN and CDR2 SYDVKM. For the CDR3, the DNA is TGTGCCAGCAGGGGGCTGCTCTCGGGGGGCTACACCTTC. Translation: CASRGLLSGGYTF.

V gene TRBV6-4 combines with J gene TRBJ2-1; TRBD2 agrees at 12 bases. The V gene end was trimmed by 4 bases and the J gene end by 7 bases; junction bases not matched to a gene: 8. The CDR3 is 16 residues long. CDR1 is MRHNA, CDR2 SNTAGT, per germline. The CDR3 nucleotides read TGTGCCAGCAGTGTTGTTTCGGGGACTAGCGGGAATGAGCAGTTCTTC. It codes for CASSVVSGTSGNEQFF.

Details on this clone: At one end the junction does not follow the germline gene, possibly because of a read error. The chain is built from TRBV7-2 and TRBJ1-2; D may be TRBD1 (6 bases). Germline values: CDR1 SGHTA, CDR2 FQGNSA. The CDR3 sequence is 14 residues long. CDR3 nucleotide sequence: TGTGCCAGCAGCTTAGGTAGTAATACCCGGACAGAGGGCTTC. Translation: CASSLGSNTRTEGF. The full variable domain, completed using reference TRBV7-2 and TRBJ1-2, is GAGVSQSPSNKVTEKGKDVELRCDPISGHTALYWYRQSLGQGLEFLIYFQGNSAPDKSGLPSDRFSAERTGGSVSTLTIQRTQQEDSAVYLCASSLGSNTRTEGFGSGTRLTVV.

The V and J genes are TRBV6-1 and TRBJ1-2; TRBD1 is a possible D gene (6 bases). Germline lookup yields CDR1 MNHNS and CDR2 SASEGT. V lost 7 bases, J lost 8 bases, and 20 bases lay in between. CDR3 length: 14 amino acids. The CDR3 DNA is TGTGCCAGCAACAGAGAATGGGGGCAGGGGGGCTACACCTTC. Translating gives CASNREWGQGGYTF.

The V gene is TRBV6-5, the J gene TRBJ2-1; TRBD2 agrees at 8 bases. From germline, CDR1 is MNHEY and CDR2 SVGAGI. CDR3 length equals 15 residues. With V trimmed by 6 bases and J by 4 bases, 8 bases remained unmatched. The CDR3 nucleotides are TGTGCCAGCAGCTCCGGGACTAGATCGTACAATGAGCAGTTCTTC. Translating it yields CASSSGTRSYNEQFF.

This chain uses TRBV7-9 with TRBJ2-7, with 7 nucleotides matching TRBD1. CDR1 and CDR2 (germline): SEHNR, FQNEAQ (reference sequence). The length of the CDR3 is 14 residues. Trimming cost V 3 bases and J 6 bases; bases outside gene matches: 8. Written as DNA, the CDR3 is TGTGCCAGCAGCTTTTCAGACAGGGCGGGCGAGCAGTACTTC. This sequence encodes CASSFSDRAGEQYF. Full variable domain (missing parts from reference TRBV7-9 and TRBJ2-7): DTGVSQNPRHKITKRGQNVTFRCDPISEHNRLYWYRQTLGQGPEFLTYFQNEAQLEKSRLLSDRFSAERPKGSFSTLEIQRTEQGDSAMYLCASSFSDRAGEQYFGPGTRLTVT.

This clone appeared once. The chain links TRBV6-6 to TRBJ1-6; unclear D gene. The germline V gene has CDR1 MNHNY and CDR2 SVGAGI (reference sequence). The germline V and J ends were trimmed by 0 bases and 10 bases, with 10 bases remaining between them. CDR3 length: 14 amino acids. As DNA, the CDR3 is TGTGCCAGCAGTTACTCGATGGAGGAGTCACCCCTCCACTTT. As protein: CASSYSMEESPLHF.

V and J are TRBV11-3 and TRBJ2-5; 12 positions agree with TRBD2. Germline trimming cut 5 bases from V and 2 bases from J; bases unmatched to any gene: 6. This CDR3 contains 16 residues. Germline CDR1 and CDR2: SGHNT and YENEEA. In DNA form, the CDR3 reads TGTGCCAGCAGCCGCTCGACTAGCGGGGGACAAGAGACCCAGTACTTC. Amino acids: CASSRSTSGGQETQYF.

This clone occurred once. This chain joins TRBV28 and TRBJ1-5; D ambiguous. The V and J ends lost 9 bases and 6 bases respectively, with 9 bases between them. The CDR3 has 11 residues. Germline V gene lookup returns CDR1 MDHEN and CDR2 SYDVKM. This chain's CDR3 is CASGSRQPQHF. DNA of the CDR3: TGTGCCAGTGGGAGTCGTCAGCCCCAGCATTTT.

The chain uses TRBV27 and TRBJ1-5; maybe TRBD1 (6 bases). Trimming removed 5 bases from V and 2 bases from J, with 19 bases in between. This CDR3 comprises 17 residues. Germline V gives CDR1 MNHEY, CDR2 SMNVEV (reference sequence). The CDR3 DNA sequence: TGTGCCAGCAGTCCCCTTTCAACCGGGGGCGGCAATCAGCCCCAGCATTTT. As protein: CASSPLSTGGGNQPQHF.

This rearrangement joins TRBV30 to TRBJ2-2; D uncertain. Germline assignment: CDR1 GTSNPN and CDR2 SVGIG (reference sequence). This CDR3 contains 14 residues. Between the trimmed V and J ends, which lost 1 base and 0 bases, there was a span of 6 bases. The CDR3 loop reads CAWSGPSNTGELFF. The CDR3, as DNA: TGTGCCTGGAGTGGACCGTCGAACACCGGGGAGCTGTTTTTT.

CDR3: CASSFYRGGSYEQYF. The CDR3 DNA reads TGTGCCAGCAGCTTTTATAGGGGGGGGTCCTACGAGCAGTACTTC. The chain has TRBV5-8 and TRBJ2-7; D may be TRBD2 (7 bases). V lost 2 bases and J 1 base, leaving 13 bases between the germline ends. The CDR3 is 15 amino acids. Germline-derived CDR1 and CDR2 are SGHTS and YDEGEE. Drawing the rest from reference TRBV5-8 and TRBJ2-7, the complete variable domain is EAGVTQSPTHLIKTRGQQATLRCSPISGHTSVYWYQQALGLGLQFLLWYDEGEERNRGNFPPRFSGRQFPNYSSELNVNALELEDSALYLCASSFYRGGSYEQYFGPGTRLTVT.

The chain has TRBV6-1 and TRBJ1-2, with TRBD1 matching over 7 bases. Germline V CDR1 and CDR2: MNHNS, SASEGT. The length of the CDR3 is 14 residues. Trimming took 6 bases from V and 0 from J; bases not matched to a gene: 4. The CDR3 DNA sequence: TGTGCCAGCAGAATTCAGGGGGCTAACTATGGCTACACCTTC. As protein: CASRIQGANYGYTF.

The genes are TRBV13 and TRBJ2-2; 11 bases are a match to TRBD2. Germline CDR1 PRHDT, CDR2 FYEKMQ (reference sequence). CDR3 length: 17 amino acids. The ends lost 5 bases at V and 4 bases at J; junction bases unmatched: 9. The CDR3 region is CASSLTSGRDVTGELFF. The CDR3 nucleotides read TGTGCCAGCAGCCTCACTAGCGGGAGAGATGTCACCGGGGAGCTGTTTTTT.

J is TRBJ1-2 and V is TRBV9; a weak D match, TRBD1 (5 bases). The germline V and J ends were trimmed by 8 bases and 5 bases, with 25 bases remaining between them. CDR3 length equals 16 residues. Germline assignment: CDR1 SGDLS and CDR2 YYNGEE. CDR3 bases: TGTGCCAGGGTGGCCCCGGGGGGGTCGGGGGTGTATGGCTACACCTTC. Translated, it gives CARVAPGGSGVYGYTF. Using reference TRBV9 and TRBJ1-2 for the parts outside the CDR3, the full variable domain is DSGVTQTPKHLITATGQRVTLRCSPRSGDLSVYWYQQSLDQGLQFLIQYYNGEERAKGNILERFSAQQFPDLHSELNLSSLELGDSALYFCARVAPGGSGVYGYTFGSGTRLTVV.

This chain joins TRBV28 and TRBJ1-2; D remains ambiguous. The CDR3 has 10 amino acids. CDR1 is MDHEN and CDR2 is SYDVKM in the germline V gene. The V end was cut by 5 bases, the J end by 10 bases, with 8 bases between. CDR3 residues: CASSNQDYTF. The CDR3 DNA reads TGTGCCAGCAGTAACCAGGACTACACCTTC.

The genes are TRBV5-1 and TRBJ2-1; the match to TRBD2 covers 8 bases. The CDR3 runs to 15 residues. V shed 2 bases, J shed 8 bases, and the junction held 9 bases outside the gene matches. The germline V gene has CDR1 SGHRS and CDR2 YFSETQ. The CDR3 reads CASSFSGKGSDEQFF. CDR3 DNA: TGCGCCAGCAGCTTTAGCGGGAAGGGCTCAGATGAGCAGTTCTTC.

The chain carries TRBV9 and TRBJ1-2; no clear D. V lost 2 bases and J 3 bases, leaving 11 bases between the germline ends. The CDR3 contains 14 residues. From germline, CDR1 is SGDLS and CDR2 YYNGEE. The CDR3 DNA sequence: TGTGCCAGCAGCGTTGACACCAATTACTATGGCTACACCTTC. Translated: CASSVDTNYYGYTF.